This TCR beta chain was sequenced for a study of patients and donors after allogeneic stem cell transplantation. The CDR3 covers 16 residues. The V gene lost 5 bases and the J gene lost 9 bases, with 20 bases spanning the gap. TCRdb reanalysed the RT-PCR reads using MiXCR and keeps one entry per CDR3 protein. This sample has about 230,000 distinct CDR3 sequences, with approximately 14% found just once. The source is a human donor who was either an allogeneic HSCT recipient or a stem cell or donor lymphocyte infusion donor (not recorded which). It is not recorded whose cells these are; they may come from a transplant donor. The sequenced sample consisted of blood, either unsorted or a sorted T cell fraction (not recorded which). The genes are TRBV12-3 or TRBV12-4 and TRBJ1-6; tentatively, D is TRBD1 (5 bases). CDR3 DNA sequence: TGTGCCAGCAGTACCACCTTTCAGGGACGGGGTTCACCCCTCCACTTT. It is translated as CASSTTFQGRGSPLHF.